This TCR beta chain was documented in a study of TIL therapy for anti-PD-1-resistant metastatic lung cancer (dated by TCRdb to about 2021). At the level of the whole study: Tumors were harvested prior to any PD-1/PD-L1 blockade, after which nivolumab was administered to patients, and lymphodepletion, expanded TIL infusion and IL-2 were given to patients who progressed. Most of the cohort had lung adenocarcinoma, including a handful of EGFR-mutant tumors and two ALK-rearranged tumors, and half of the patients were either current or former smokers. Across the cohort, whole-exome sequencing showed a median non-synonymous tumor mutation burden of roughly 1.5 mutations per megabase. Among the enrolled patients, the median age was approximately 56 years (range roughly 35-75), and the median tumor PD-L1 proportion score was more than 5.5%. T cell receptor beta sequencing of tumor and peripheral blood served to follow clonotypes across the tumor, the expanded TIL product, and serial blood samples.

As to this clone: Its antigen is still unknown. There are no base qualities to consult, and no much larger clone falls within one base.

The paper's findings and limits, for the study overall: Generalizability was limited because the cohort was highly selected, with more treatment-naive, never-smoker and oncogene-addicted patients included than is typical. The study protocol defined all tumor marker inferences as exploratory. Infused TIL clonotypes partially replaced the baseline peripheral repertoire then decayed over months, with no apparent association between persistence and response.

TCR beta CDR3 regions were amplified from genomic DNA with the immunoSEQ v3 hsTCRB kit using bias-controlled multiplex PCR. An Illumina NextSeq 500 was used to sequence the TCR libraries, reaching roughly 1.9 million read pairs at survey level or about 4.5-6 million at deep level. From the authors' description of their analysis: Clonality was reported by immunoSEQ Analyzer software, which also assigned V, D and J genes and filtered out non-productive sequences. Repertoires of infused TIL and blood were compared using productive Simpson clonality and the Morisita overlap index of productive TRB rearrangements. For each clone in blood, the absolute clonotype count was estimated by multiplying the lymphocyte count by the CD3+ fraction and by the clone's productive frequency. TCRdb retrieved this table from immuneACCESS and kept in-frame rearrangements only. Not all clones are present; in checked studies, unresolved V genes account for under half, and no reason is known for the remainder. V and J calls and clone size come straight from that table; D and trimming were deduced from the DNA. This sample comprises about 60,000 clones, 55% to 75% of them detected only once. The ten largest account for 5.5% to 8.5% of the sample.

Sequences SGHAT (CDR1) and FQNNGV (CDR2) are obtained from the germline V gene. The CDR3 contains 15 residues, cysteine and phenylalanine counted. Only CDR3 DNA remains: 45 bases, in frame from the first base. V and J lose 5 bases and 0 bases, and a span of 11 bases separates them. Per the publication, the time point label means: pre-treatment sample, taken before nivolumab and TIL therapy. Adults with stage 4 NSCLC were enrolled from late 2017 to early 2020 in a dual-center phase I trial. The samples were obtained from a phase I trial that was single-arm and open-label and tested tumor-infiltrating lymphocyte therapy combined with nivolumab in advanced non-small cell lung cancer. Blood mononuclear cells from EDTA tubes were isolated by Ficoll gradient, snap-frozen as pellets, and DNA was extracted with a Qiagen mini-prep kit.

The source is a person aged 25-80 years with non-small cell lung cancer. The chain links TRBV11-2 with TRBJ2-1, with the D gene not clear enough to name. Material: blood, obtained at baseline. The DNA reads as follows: TGTGCCAGCAGCCCACGACCACTCTCCTACAATGAGCAGTTCTTC. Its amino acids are CASSPRPLSYNEQFF.